These T cell receptor beta chains were read from a single sample in a study of OX40 agonist ivuxolimab in advanced cancers. Here immunoSEQ multiplex PCR was the method, and the copy in TCRdb shows in-frame clones only, minus some. Among about 69,000 clones listed, approximately 80% were seen once. The sample here was CD4+ or CD8+ T cells sorted from blood, taken in a trial of the OX40 agonist ivuxolimab. The receptor source for this set is an adult with an advanced solid tumor such as melanoma, head and neck, liver or kidney cancer. Both conserved end residues are part of each CDR3. Each record gives: clone size, V gene, J gene, CDR3 length, D gene, CDR3 DNA, CDR3 protein. A D gene is named only where the DNA matches it firmly. Size tells how often a clone was seen (once, few, many) or the class of an expanded clone, and some rows leave it out.

NA,TRBV11-3,TRBJ2-5,13,NA,TGTGCCAGCAGCTTAGGGCCAAAAGAGACCCAGTACTTC,CASSLGPKETQYF
NA,TRBV6-5,TRBJ1-4,13,NA,TGTGCCAGCAGTTATGCAGTTAATGAAAAACTGTTTTTT,CASSYAVNEKLFF
NA,TRBV20-1,TRBJ1-2,11,NA,TGCAGTGCTTTTATAGGACGGGGCTACACCTTC,CSAFIGRGYTF
few,TRBV2,TRBJ1-5,15,NA,TGTGCCAGCAGTGAGGGGGGGACGGAAAGACAGCCCCAGCATTTT,CASSEGGTERQPQHF
once,TRBV11-2,TRBJ2-7,14,NA,TGTGCCAGCAGCTTAGCTAGCCCGGGGTACGAGCAGTACTTC,CASSLASPGYEQYF
NA,TRBV4-1,TRBJ2-3,16,NA,TGCGCCAGCAGCCAAGATAAAGGACAGAGCACAGATACGCAGTATTTT,CASSQDKGQSTDTQYF
NA,TRBV9,TRBJ2-3,18,TRBD2,TGTGCCAGCAGCGTAGCTACAGGGCTAGCGGGACGTGGAGATACGCAGTATTTT,CASSVATGLAGRGDTQYF
once,TRBV2,TRBJ2-3,14,TRBD1,TGTGCCAGCAGTCCGACAGGGTATCGGAATACGCAGTATTTT,CASSPTGYRNTQYF
NA,TRBV2,TRBJ2-5,14,TRBD1,TGTGCCAGCACAGGACAGGGGAAGGGAGAGACCCAGTACTTC,CASTGQGKGETQYF
NA,TRBV6-4,TRBJ1-2,14,TRBD1,TGTGCCAGCAGGGCCGGACAGGGCCCCTATGGCTACACCTTC,CASRAGQGPYGYTF
NA,TRBV5-1,TRBJ2-5,16,NA,TGCGCCAGCAGCTTGGCCGGGGTAAGCCCGGGAGAGACCCAGTACTTC,CASSLAGVSPGETQYF
NA,TRBV11-2,TRBJ2-7,15,TRBD2,TGTGCCAGCAGCTCGACTAGCGCCAAGTCCCACGAGCAGTACTTC,CASSSTSAKSHEQYF
NA,TRBV5-1,TRBJ2-2,16,NA,TGCGCCAGCAGTTTGCTGGGCAGGGGGGAAGCCGGGGAGCTGTTTTTT,CASSLLGRGEAGELFF
few,TRBV7-3,TRBJ1-1,14,TRBD1,TGTGCCAGCAGCTTAACCGGGGGACAGGGGCAAGCTTTCTTT,CASSLTGGQGQAFF
NA,TRBV6-6,TRBJ2-1,14,NA,TGTGCCAGCAGTTACCGCGACTGGACCAAGGAGCAGTTCTTC,CASSYRDWTKEQFF
NA,TRBV6-1,TRBJ1-2,14,TRBD1,TGTGCCAGCACTCGAACCCAGGGGGACTATGGCTACACCTTC,CASTRTQGDYGYTF
few,TRBV28,TRBJ1-1,18,NA,TGTGCCAGCAGCCAGGGGATTGACAGGCTCGACATGAACACTGAAGCTTTCTTT,CASSQGIDRLDMNTEAFF
medium-sized,TRBV5-4,TRBJ2-1,15,NA,TGTGCCAGCAGCTTGGAGTTTGGGGGGTCCCATGAGCAGTTCTTC,CASSLEFGGSHEQFF
NA,TRBV4-2,TRBJ1-3,15,NA,TGTGCCAGCAGCCAAGAGGGAGGGACTGGAAACACCATATATTTT,CASSQEGGTGNTIYF
NA,TRBV15,TRBJ1-4,15,NA,TGTGCCACCAGCAGAGATATGGGGATTAATGAAAAACTGTTTTTT,CATSRDMGINEKLFF
once,TRBV27,TRBJ1-1,16,TRBD1,TGTGCCAGCAGTTTATCTGGGACAGGATGGAACACTGAAGCTTTCTTT,CASSLSGTGWNTEAFF
NA,TRBV2,TRBJ2-4,15,TRBD2,TGTGCCAGCAGCCCTAAGTCCGGGAGGGAAAACATTCAGTACTTC,CASSPKSGRENIQYF
NA,TRBV19,TRBJ1-2,14,NA,TGTGCCAGTAGCCTTGGACCTACCCACTATGGCTACACCTTC,CASSLGPTHYGYTF
NA,TRBV7-2,TRBJ2-7,11,NA,TGTGCCAGCGGTCGTGGTTACGAGCAGTACTTC,CASGRGYEQYF
NA,TRBV7-7,TRBJ2-3,13,TRBD2,TGTGCCAGCAGTAGCGGGAGGGAAGATACGCAGTATTTT,CASSSGREDTQYF
NA,TRBV10-1,TRBJ1-5,14,NA,TGCGCCAGCAGGCAGGGCCATAGCAATCAGCCCCAGCATTTT,CASRQGHSNQPQHF
NA,TRBV5-1,TRBJ1-2,15,TRBD1,TGCGCCAGCAGACGTGGGACAGGGGAAGAATATGGCTACACCTTC,CASRRGTGEEYGYTF
NA,TRBV28,TRBJ1-5,16,NA,TGTGCCAGCAGTTTAGGGGGGATAGCACCCAATCAGCCCCAGCATTTT,CASSLGGIAPNQPQHF
once,TRBV4-1,TRBJ1-3,15,TRBD1,TGCGCCAGCAGCCGAGGACAGGGAACTGGAAACACCATATATTTT,CASSRGQGTGNTIYF
NA,TRBV9,TRBJ2-7,15,TRBD1,TGTGCCAGCAGCATCTCCGGGACAGGGAACGTCGAGCAGTACTTC,CASSISGTGNVEQYF
NA,TRBV5-1,TRBJ1-5,14,TRBD1,TGCGCCAGCAGCTTGGGAGGGGGCTCTCAGCCCCAGCATTTT,CASSLGGGSQPQHF
NA,TRBV7-9,TRBJ1-3,15,NA,TGTGCCAGCAGCGCCCCAGGGTACTCTGGAAACACCATATATTTT,CASSAPGYSGNTIYF
NA,TRBV9,TRBJ2-7,15,NA,TGTGCCAGCAGCGTAGGGTTCGGGACCTCCTACGAGCAGTACTTC,CASSVGFGTSYEQYF
NA,TRBV30,TRBJ2-4,16,TRBD2,TGTGCCTGGAGTGTACCGGGGGGGCATGCCAAAAACATTCAGTACTTC,CAWSVPGGHAKNIQYF
NA,TRBV5-1,TRBJ2-1,11,NA,TGCGCCAGCATGATGGGCACCGAGCAGTTCTTC,CASMMGTEQFF
once,TRBV29-1,TRBJ1-5,14,NA,TGCAGCGTTGAAGATAAGGCCTCTAATCAGCCCCAGCATTTT,CSVEDKASNQPQHF
few,TRBV7-9,TRBJ2-2,14,TRBD2,TGTGCCAGCGGCTTAGCGGGGTTCACCGGGGAGCTGTTTTTT,CASGLAGFTGELFF
NA,TRBV18,TRBJ2-1,17,TRBD1,TGTGCCAGCTCACGAGCCTCGGGACAGGGGGTTTACAATGAGCAGTTCTTC,CASSRASGQGVYNEQFF
NA,TRBV6-1,TRBJ2-7,13,TRBD1,TGTGCCAGCTCAAGGGACAGGGATTACGAGCAGTACTTC,CASSRDRDYEQYF
few,TRBV6-4,TRBJ2-3,15,NA,TGTGCCAGCAGTGAGCGGGGACTCTACACAGATACGCAGTATTTT,CASSERGLYTDTQYF
once,TRBV5-1,TRBJ2-5,15,TRBD1,TGCGCCAGCAGCTTGCAGGGGGTCGGTTTGGAGACCCAGTACTTC,CASSLQGVGLETQYF
once,TRBV6-6,TRBJ2-7,15,TRBD2,TGTGCCAGCAGTTACCGAGGGACTAGCCTCTACGAGCAGTACTTC,CASSYRGTSLYEQYF
few,TRBV5-1,TRBJ1-2,14,NA,TGCGCCAGCAGCTTATCGACAGGCCAATATGGCTACACCTTC,CASSLSTGQYGYTF
NA,TRBV7-2,TRBJ1-6,13,NA,TGTGCCAGCAGGCCGGACAGTAATTCACCCCTCCACTTT,CASRPDSNSPLHF
NA,TRBV5-1,TRBJ1-4,16,NA,TGCGCCAGCAGCTTGGTCGGGGCCAGCCTTACTGAAAAACTGTTTTTT,CASSLVGASLTEKLFF
NA,TRBV7-8,TRBJ2-5,13,NA,TGTGCCAGCAGCTCGGGTCCTCAAGAGACCCAGTACTTC,CASSSGPQETQYF